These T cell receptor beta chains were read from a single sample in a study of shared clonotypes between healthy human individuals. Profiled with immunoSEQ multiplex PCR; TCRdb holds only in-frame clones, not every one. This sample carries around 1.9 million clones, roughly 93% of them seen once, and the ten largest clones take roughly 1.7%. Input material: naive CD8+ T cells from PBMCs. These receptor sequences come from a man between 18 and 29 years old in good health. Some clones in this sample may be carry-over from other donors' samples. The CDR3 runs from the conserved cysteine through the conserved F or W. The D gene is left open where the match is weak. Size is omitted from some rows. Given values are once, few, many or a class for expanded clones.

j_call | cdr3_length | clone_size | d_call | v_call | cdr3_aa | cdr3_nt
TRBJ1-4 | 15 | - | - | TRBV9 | CASSVEGQGGSKLFF | TGTGCCAGCAGCGTAGAAGGGCAGGGAGGTTCAAAACTGTTTTTT
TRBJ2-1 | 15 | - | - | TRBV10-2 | CASSELGGSYNEQFF | TGCGCCAGCAGTGAGTTGGGGGGATCCTACAATGAGCAGTTCTTC
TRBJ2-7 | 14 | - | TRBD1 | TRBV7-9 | CASSPRTGGGEQYF | TGTGCCAGCAGCCCCCGGACAGGGGGAGGCGAGCAGTACTTC
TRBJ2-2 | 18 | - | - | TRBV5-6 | CASSPGPPGPLGAGELFF | TGTGCCAGCAGCCCAGGTCCTCCGGGACCCCTGGGCGCCGGGGAGCTGTTTTTT
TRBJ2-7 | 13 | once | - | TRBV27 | CASSFGVSYEQYF | TGTGCCAGCAGTTTCGGTGTGTCCTACGAGCAGTACTTC
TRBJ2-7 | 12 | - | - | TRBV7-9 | CASSQLGFGQYF | TGTGCCAGCAGCCAACTCGGATTCGGGCAGTACTTC
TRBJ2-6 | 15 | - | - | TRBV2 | CASREDSSGANVLTF | TGTGCCAGCAGGGAGGACAGCTCTGGGGCCAACGTCCTGACTTTC
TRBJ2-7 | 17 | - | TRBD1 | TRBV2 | CASSEFTGAVRAYEQYF | TGTGCCAGCAGTGAATTCACAGGGGCGGTTAGAGCCTACGAGCAGTACTTC
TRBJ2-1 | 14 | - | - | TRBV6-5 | CASRGGFSYNEQFF | TGTGCCAGCAGAGGAGGTTTCTCCTACAATGAGCAGTTCTTC
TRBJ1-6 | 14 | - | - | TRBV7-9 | CASSFLQKDSPLHF | TGTGCCAGCAGCTTTCTCCAAAAGGATTCACCCCTCCACTTT
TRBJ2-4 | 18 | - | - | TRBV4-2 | CASSQDISAGWVKNIQYF | TGTGCCAGCAGCCAAGATATAAGTGCGGGCTGGGTCAAAAACATTCAGTACTTC
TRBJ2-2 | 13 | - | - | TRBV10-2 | CASSLQLTGELFF | TGCGCCAGCAGCCTGCAGTTAACCGGGGAGCTGTTTTTT
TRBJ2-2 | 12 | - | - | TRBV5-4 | CASSSGTGELFF | TGTGCCAGCAGCTCGGGAACCGGGGAGCTGTTTTTT
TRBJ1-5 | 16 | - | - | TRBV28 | CASSLGVGGLISPQHF | TGTGCCAGCAGTTTGGGTGTGGGCGGTCTAATCAGCCCCCAGCATTTT
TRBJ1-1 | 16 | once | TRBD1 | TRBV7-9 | CASSPGQARVNTEAFF | TGTGCCAGCAGCCCGGGACAGGCAAGAGTTAACACTGAAGCTTTCTTT
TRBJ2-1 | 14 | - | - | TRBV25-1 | CASTESELGAEQFF | TGTGCCAGCACTGAATCGGAATTGGGGGCTGAGCAGTTCTTC
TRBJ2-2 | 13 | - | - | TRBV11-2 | CASSLDLGGELFF | TGTGCCAGCAGCTTAGATCTAGGCGGGGAGCTGTTTTTT
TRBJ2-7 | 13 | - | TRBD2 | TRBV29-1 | CSVDREGSYEQYF | TGCAGCGTTGACAGGGAGGGCTCCTACGAGCAGTACTTC
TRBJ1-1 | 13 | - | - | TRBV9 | CASSVEGNTEAFF | TGTGCCAGCAGTGTGGAAGGGAACACTGAAGCTTTCTTT
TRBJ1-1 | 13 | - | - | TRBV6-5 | CASSYLGRTEAFF | TGTGCCAGCAGTTACTTAGGGCGGACTGAAGCTTTCTTT
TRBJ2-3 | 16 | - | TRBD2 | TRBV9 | CASSGTSGSPMDTQYF | TGTGCCAGCAGCGGGACTAGCGGGAGCCCCATGGATACGCAGTATTTT
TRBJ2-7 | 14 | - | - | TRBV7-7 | CASSSAEGVYEQYF | TGTGCCAGCAGCTCTGCGGAAGGGGTTTACGAGCAGTACTTC
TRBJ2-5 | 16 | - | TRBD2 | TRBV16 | CASSLQRSGRGETQYF | TGTGCCAGCAGCCTCCAACGGAGCGGGAGGGGCGAGACCCAGTACTTC
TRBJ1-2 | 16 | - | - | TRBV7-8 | CASSLGRLSPNYGYTF | TGTGCCAGCAGCTTGGGGCGACTGAGCCCTAACTATGGCTACACCTTC
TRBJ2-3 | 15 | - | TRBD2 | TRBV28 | CASSLFGLAGDTQYF | TGTGCCAGCAGTTTATTCGGACTAGCGGGAGATACGCAGTATTTT
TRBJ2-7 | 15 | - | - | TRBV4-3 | CASSQDRGSIGRQYF | TGCGCCAGCAGCCAAGACCGAGGGTCCATTGGTAGGCAGTACTTC
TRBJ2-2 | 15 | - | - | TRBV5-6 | CASSLVGGNTGELFF | TGTGCCAGCAGCTTAGTAGGGGGGAACACCGGGGAGCTGTTTTTT
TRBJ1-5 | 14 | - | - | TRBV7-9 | CASSSPGSNQPQHF | TGTGCCAGCAGCTCACCCGGGAGCAATCAGCCCCAGCATTTT
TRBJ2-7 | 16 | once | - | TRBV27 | CASRPRGGPLSYEQYF | TGTGCCAGCAGGCCCAGAGGGGGGCCACTCTCCTACGAGCAGTACTTC
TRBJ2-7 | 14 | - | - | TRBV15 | CATSRDMASSEQYF | TGTGCCACCAGCAGAGATATGGCTAGCAGCGAGCAGTACTTC
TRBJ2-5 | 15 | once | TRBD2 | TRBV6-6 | CASSYELAGQETQYF | TGTGCCAGCAGTTACGAGCTAGCGGGGCAAGAGACCCAGTACTTC
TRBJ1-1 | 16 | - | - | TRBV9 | CASSPSGRLMNTEAFF | TGTGCCAGCAGCCCCTCGGGACGACTTATGAACACTGAAGCTTTCTTT
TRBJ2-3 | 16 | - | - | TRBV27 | CASSLRTEEGADTQYF | TGTGCCAGCAGTCTTCGGACGGAAGAGGGGGCAGATACGCAGTATTTT
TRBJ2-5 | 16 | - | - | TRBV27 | CASSFISPGPQETQYF | TGTGCCAGCAGTTTTATTAGCCCAGGGCCCCAGGAAACCCAGTACTTC
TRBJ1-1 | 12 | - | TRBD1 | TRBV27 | CASTGGWNEAFF | TGTGCCAGCACAGGGGGTTGGAATGAAGCTTTCTTT
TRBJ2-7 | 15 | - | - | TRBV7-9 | CASSPHRASPYEQYF | TGTGCCAGCAGCCCACACAGGGCCAGCCCCTACGAGCAGTACTTC
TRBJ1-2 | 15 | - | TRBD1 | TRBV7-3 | CASSLIGGSPYGYTF | TGTGCCAGCAGCTTAATAGGGGGCAGCCCCTATGGCTACACCTTC
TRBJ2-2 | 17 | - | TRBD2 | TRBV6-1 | CASSEEYRGRNTGELFF | TGTGCCAGCAGTGAAGAGTATCGCGGGAGAAACACCGGGGAGCTGTTTTTT
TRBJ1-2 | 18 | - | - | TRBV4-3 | CASSQSPSLGRAFYGYTF | TGCGCCAGCAGCCAAAGCCCCTCACTCGGCAGGGCCTTCTATGGCTACACCTTC
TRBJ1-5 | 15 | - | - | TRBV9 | CASSVGGGWNQPQHF | TGTGCCAGCAGCGTAGGAGGGGGATGGAATCAGCCCCAGCATTTT
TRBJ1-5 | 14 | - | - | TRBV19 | CASSPREPNQPQHF | TGTGCCAGTAGTCCCCGGGAGCCTAATCAGCCCCAGCATTTT
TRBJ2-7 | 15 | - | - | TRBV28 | CASSPRGATPYEQYF | TGTGCCAGCAGCCCCCGGGGGGCAACCCCATACGAGCAGTACTTC
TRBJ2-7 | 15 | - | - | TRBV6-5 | CASSYAQGETYEQYF | TGTGCCAGCAGTTACGCACAGGGAGAAACCTACGAGCAGTACTTC
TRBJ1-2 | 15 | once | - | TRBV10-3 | CAISEGTDRDYGYTF | TGTGCCATCAGTGAGGGTACCGACCGCGACTATGGCTACACCTTC
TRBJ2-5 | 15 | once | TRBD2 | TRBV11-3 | CASGLSTSLVETQYF | TGTGCCAGCGGCTTATCGACTAGCCTTGTAGAGACCCAGTACTTC
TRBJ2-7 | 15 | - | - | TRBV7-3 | CASSLPWGRGDEQYF | TGTGCCAGCAGCCTCCCCTGGGGCAGGGGCGACGAGCAGTACTTC
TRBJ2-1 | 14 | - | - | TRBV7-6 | CASSLAGGTNEQFF | TGTGCCAGCAGCTTAGCTGGAGGGACCAATGAGCAGTTCTTC